The 14 T cell receptor beta chains in this list originate from one sample, sequenced in a study of vaccination and CD4 T cells after COVID-19. Antigens for these TCRs are unknown. Treatment specified: approximately nine-day PBMC culture with coronavirus spike peptide pools or control peptides (ViraFEST assay). Before the COVID-19 pandemic (2011-2018), CD4+ T cells were obtained from the unexposed donor. An Oncomine TCR Beta short-read assay was used to sequence the DNA from cultured CD4+ T cells. In this case, cultured CD4+ T cells provided the extracted genomic DNA. TCRdb re-derived calls from the PCR reads in MiXCR, one entry per CDR3 protein. The sample contains about 11,000 distinct CDR3 sequences, about a third of which appear only once. The material sequenced was CD4+ T cells from blood, cultured in vitro. These receptors were taken from a human donor in good health.

This clonotype has only a few counts. The DNA for the CDR3 is TGTGCCAGCAGCTTAGGCGCGGGAGGGCCAACAGATACGCAGTATTTT. Translated: CASSLGAGGPTDTQYF. The chain recombines TRBV7-3 with TRBJ2-3; TRBD2 aligns across 9 bases. The CDR3 extends over 16 amino acids. Per the germline V gene, CDR1 is SGHTA and CDR2 is FQGTGA. V gave up 2 bases and J gave up 3 bases; unmatched junction bases: 6.

A few counts support this clonotype. The V call is TRBV5-6, the J call TRBJ2-5; 11 bases map to TRBD1. From germline, CDR1 is SGHDT and CDR2 YYEEEE. The CDR3 is 16 amino acids. The V and J ends lost 1 base and 4 bases, in that order; junction bases with no gene match: 6. CDR3 nucleotide sequence: TGTGCCAGCAGCTTGTTCCGGACAGGGGGCGCAGAGACCCAGTACTTC. This codes for CASSLFRTGGAETQYF.

The V and J genes are TRBV27 and TRBJ1-2; weak D call: TRBD1 (5 bases). The V end was cut by 6 bases, the J end by 3 bases, with 14 bases between. Germline V gives CDR1 MNHEY, CDR2 SMNVEV (reference sequence). The CDR3 sequence is 14 residues long. The CDR3 here is CASRPGRLYYGYTF. CDR3 in DNA: TGTGCCAGCAGGCCGGGACGACTTTACTATGGCTACACCTTC.

The rearrangement links TRBV20-1 to TRBJ2-5, with TRBD2 matching 9 bases. The CDR3 is 15 residues long. With V trimmed by 2 bases and J by 5 bases, 9 bases remained unmatched. The V gene's germline CDR1 is DFQATT and CDR2 SNEGSKA (reference sequence). The CDR3 coding sequence is TGCAGTGCTAGATCCCTAGCGGGAAGGTCGGAGACCCAGTACTTC. Amino acids: CSARSLAGRSETQYF.

The CDR3 loop is CASSLLPPTGTEAFF. Here the CDR3 DNA reads TGTGCCAGCAGCTTACTCCCCCCGACTGGGACTGAAGCTTTCTTT. The chain couples TRBV7-2 to TRBJ1-1; D is ambiguous. Between the trimmed V and J ends, which lost 2 bases and 5 bases, there was a span of 15 bases. The CDR3 loop spans 15 amino acids. Germline V gene data show CDR1 as SGHTA and CDR2 as FQGNSA. Looking up the rest from reference TRBV7-2 and TRBJ1-1 gives the full variable domain: GAGVSQSPSNKVTEKGKDVELRCDPISGHTALYWYRQSLGQGLEFLIYFQGNSAPDKSGLPSDRFSAERTGGSVSTLTIQRTQQEDSAVYLCASSLLPPTGTEAFFGQGTRLTVV.

The chain has TRBV6-1 and TRBJ1-5, with D possibly being TRBD1 (5 bases). The CDR3 runs 15 residues. Trimming cost V 0 bases and J 2 bases, with 8 bases left between them. Germline V CDR1 and CDR2: MNHNS, SASEGT. The CDR3 DNA reads as TGTGCCAGCAGTGAAGCGTCGGGGGGCAATCAGCCCCAGCATTTT. Encoded protein: CASSEASGGNQPQHF.

This clonotype showed up just once. The chain combines TRBV20-1 with TRBJ2-3; 9 positions agree with TRBD2. CDR3 length: 13 amino acids. The J segment lost 1 base and the V segment lost 6 bases, leaving 2 bases of the junction unmatched. Per the germline V gene, CDR1 is DFQATT and CDR2 is SNEGSKA (reference sequence). The CDR3 is CSARLAGTDTQYF. DNA of the CDR3: TGCAGTGCCAGACTAGCGGGCACAGATACGCAGTATTTT.

This chain connects TRBV19 to TRBJ1-2, with TRBD1 matching 7 bases. Trimming removed 7 bases from V and 8 bases from J; junction bases left unmatched: 10. CDR1 and CDR2 (germline): LNHDA, SQIVND (reference sequence). The CDR3 has 13 residues. The CDR3 DNA is TGTGCCAGTACTCCGACAGGGCGTTACGGCTACACCTTC. Amino acids: CASTPTGRYGYTF. The full variable domain, with the rest looked up from reference TRBV19 and TRBJ1-2, is DGGITQSPKYLFRKEGQNVTLSCEQNLNHDAMYWYRQDPGQGLRLIYYSQIVNDFQKGDIAEGYSVSREKKESFPLTVTSAQKNPTAFYLCASTPTGRYGYTFGSGTRLTVV.

The V call is TRBV19, the J call TRBJ2-5; D is ambiguous. The germline V gene has CDR1 LNHDA and CDR2 SQIVND (reference sequence). The V gene lost 4 bases and the J gene lost 5 bases, with 8 bases spanning the gap. CDR3 length: 12 amino acids. Here the CDR3 reads CASSRGGETQYF. CDR3 bases: TGTGCCAGTAGTAGGGGTGGGGAGACCCAGTACTTC. Drawing the rest from reference TRBV19 and TRBJ2-5, the complete variable domain is DGGITQSPKYLFRKEGQNVTLSCEQNLNHDAMYWYRQDPGQGLRLIYYSQIVNDFQKGDIAEGYSVSREKKESFPLTVTSAQKNPTAFYLCASSRGGETQYFGPGTRLLVL.

The V and J genes are TRBV27 and TRBJ1-4, with D perhaps TRBD1 (5 bases). Per germline, CDR1 MNHEY and CDR2 SMNVEV (reference sequence). V was trimmed by 5 bases and J by 5 bases, leaving 12 bases between them. CDR3 length equals 14 residues. The CDR3 protein is CASSHYGTNEKLFF. The DNA for the CDR3 is TGTGCCAGCAGTCACTATGGGACCAATGAAAAACTGTTTTTT. The entire variable domain, with the rest obtained from reference TRBV27 and TRBJ1-4, is as follows: EAQVTQNPRYLITVTGKKLTVTCSQNMNHEYMSWYRQDPGLGLRQIYYSMNVEVTDKGDVPEGYKVSRKEKRNFPLILESPSPNQTSLYFCASSHYGTNEKLFFGSGTQLSVL.

This clonotype was picked up a small number of times. This chain links TRBV24-1 with TRBJ2-1, with 10 bases that match TRBD1. Losses at the gene ends were 3 bases for V and 6 bases for J; bases not matched to a gene: 7. The CDR3 is 16 residues long. Per germline, CDR1 KGHDR and CDR2 SFDVKD. The CDR3: CATSDLSGTGANEQFF. DNA for the CDR3: TGTGCCACCAGTGATCTGTCCGGGACAGGGGCCAATGAGCAGTTCTTC.

This clonotype was found a few times. V and J are TRBV27 and TRBJ2-5, with 10 bases fitting TRBD1. The CDR3 spans 15 residues. Germline V lookup: CDR1 MNHEY, CDR2 SMNVEV (reference sequence). V dropped 7 bases and J dropped 1; count of bases not matched to a gene: 6. The CDR3 DNA reads as TGTGCCAGCACCAGGGACAGGGGAAGCCAAGAGACCCAGTACTTC. Encoded protein: CASTRDRGSQETQYF.

In its sample, this clonotype was seen a few times. The V gene is TRBV27, the J gene TRBJ2-3, with TRBD2 matching 8 bases. The germline CDR1 and CDR2 sequences are MNHEY and SMNVEV (reference sequence). The junction had 5 bases not matched to a gene; V was cut back by 6 bases and J by 0 bases. The CDR3 is 15 amino acids. The CDR3 DNA reads TGTGCCAGCAGATTAAGCGGGGGTAGCACAGATACGCAGTATTTT. Translating gives CASRLSGGSTDTQYF.

The CDR3 region has the DNA TGTGCCAGCAGCTCCCAGGGGGGAATTGGGTACGAGCAGTACTTC. Amino acids: CASSSQGGIGYEQYF. V and J are TRBV7-3 and TRBJ2-7, with D possibly matching TRBD1 (7 bases). V lost 4 bases, J lost 4 bases, and 17 bases lay in between. Germline V gene lookup returns CDR1 SGHTA and CDR2 FQGTGA. The CDR3 consists of 15 residues. Together with reference TRBV7-3 and TRBJ2-7, the CDR3 gives the full variable domain: GAGVSQTPSNKVTEKGKYVELRCDPISGHTALYWYRQSLGQGPEFLIYFQGTGAADDSGLPNDRFFAVRPEGSVSTLKIQRTERGDSAVYLCASSSQGGIGYEQYFGPGTRLTVT.